These 18 T cell receptor beta chains share one sample of origin, sequenced in a study of T-cell memory formation after mild COVID-19. A single record per CDR3 protein comes from TCRdb applying MiXCR to the 5' RACE reads. The sample shows a few hundred thousand distinct CDR3 sequences, approximately 15% of them seen only once. Sequencing was carried out using PBMCs or a T cell subset sorted from them (not recorded which). All receptors come from a man between 18 and 35 years old who had mild COVID-19 (a few samples of this study predate the infection). Cell type and time point are not known.

The table lists this clonotype with a few counts. This chain uses TRBV7-6 with TRBJ1-1, with D possibly matching TRBD1 (5 bases). Germline V lookup: CDR1 SGHVS, CDR2 FNYEAQ. This CDR3 is 13 amino acids long. V lost 3 bases and J 3 bases, leaving 8 bases between the germline ends. The CDR3 DNA follows: TGTGCCAGCAGCTTCAGCAGGGACACTGAAGCTTTCTTT. Protein: CASSFSRDTEAFF.

This clonotype occurred a few times. The chain recombines TRBV5-1 with TRBJ1-5, with D hard to call. The CDR3 extends over 16 amino acids. The germline V gene has CDR1 SGHRS and CDR2 YFSETQ. V lost 0 bases and J 0 bases, leaving 10 bases between the germline ends. The CDR3 DNA is TGCGCCAGCAGCTTGGGCCCAGGACTTAGCAATCAGCCCCAGCATTTT. Protein sequence: CASSLGPGLSNQPQHF.

The chain couples TRBV6-2 or TRBV6-3 to TRBJ1-5; 7 nucleotides match TRBD1. Germline values: CDR1 MNHEY, CDR2 SVGEGT. CDR3 length: 16 amino acids. Trimming took 5 bases from V and 5 from J; bases not matched to a gene: 12. The CDR3 DNA reads TGTGCCAGCAGTCAAACAGGGGAGAGGGAAGATCAGCCCCAGCATTTT. It codes for CASSQTGEREDQPQHF.

This clonotype was seen a handful of times. The CDR3 sequence is CAISESGGLAGYEQYF. In DNA form, the CDR3 reads TGTGCCATCAGTGAGTCAGGAGGACTAGCGGGCTACGAGCAGTACTTC. The chain has TRBV10-3 and TRBJ2-7; 11 bases align to TRBD2. V lost 0 bases and J lost 3; bases outside the gene matches: 4. The CDR3 loop spans 16 amino acids. CDR1 and CDR2 (germline): ENHRY, SYGVKD.

The sample holds a few counts of this clonotype. V and J are TRBV10-3 and TRBJ1-4; TRBD1 aligns across 9 bases. V lost 2 bases, J lost 5 bases, and 0 bases stayed unmatched. This CDR3 is 14 amino acids long. From germline, CDR1 is ENHRY and CDR2 SYGVKD. The CDR3 spells CAISEGTGNEKLFF. Written as DNA, the CDR3 is TGTGCCATCAGTGAGGGGACAGGGAATGAAAAACTGTTTTTT.

The rearrangement joins TRBV12-3 or TRBV12-4 to TRBJ2-3; D gene ambiguous. The J call may be mistaken, given a closer DNA end match to TRBJ1-5. This CDR3 has 14 residues. The CDR3, as DNA: TGTGCCAGCAGTTTTAAGGAGTTCACAGATACGCAGCATTTT. This sequence encodes CASSFKEFTDTQHF.

In its sample, this clonotype was seen a few times. V is TRBV28 and J is TRBJ2-1, with a tentative D call TRBD1 (6 bases). V lost 5 bases, J lost 4 bases, and 15 bases lay in between. CDR1 is MDHEN and CDR2 is SYDVKM in the germline V gene. This CDR3 spans 15 amino acids. CDR3 residues: CASSVPQGAYNEQFF. The CDR3 DNA reads TGTGCCAGCAGTGTCCCACAGGGCGCGTACAATGAGCAGTTCTTC. Filled out from reference TRBV28 and TRBJ2-1, the complete variable domain reads DVKVTQSSRYLVKRTGEKVFLECVQDMDHENMFWYRQDPGLGLRLIYFSYDVKMKEKGDIPEGYSVSREKKERFSLILESASTNQTSMYLCASSVPQGAYNEQFFGPGTRLTVL.

This clonotype was counted between two and nine times. CDR3 residues: CASSQQGRGNQPQHF. The CDR3 bases are TGTGCCAGCAGTCAACAGGGGAGGGGCAATCAGCCCCAGCATTTT. The chain joins TRBV6-5 to TRBJ1-5, with TRBD1 matching over 7 bases. Per the germline V gene, CDR1 is MNHEY and CDR2 is SVGAGI. The CDR3 contains 15 residues. The ends lost 5 bases at V and 2 bases at J; junction bases unmatched: 6.

This clonotype was recorded a few times. This chain uses TRBV7-2 with TRBJ2-5; D remains unclear. Germline V lookup: CDR1 SGHTA, CDR2 FQGNSA. This CDR3 has 14 amino acids. The ends were cut back, 2 bases at V and 1 base at J, with 8 bases in the middle. The CDR3 region is CASSLSQSQETQYF. The CDR3 DNA reads as TGTGCCAGCAGCTTATCACAAAGCCAAGAGACCCAGTACTTC.

In this sample, this clonotype turned up a few times. CDR3 nucleotide sequence: TGTGCCAGCAGGGGGACAGGTAATATCGCCTCACCCCTCCACTTT. Translating it yields CASRGTGNIASPLHF. The gene calls are TRBV25-1 and TRBJ1-6, with 8 bases lining up with TRBD1. The J segment lost 10 bases and the V segment lost 6 bases, leaving 11 bases of the junction unmatched. Germline-derived CDR1 and CDR2 are MGHDK and SYGVNS. The CDR3 spans 15 residues. Full variable domain (outside the CDR3, taken from reference TRBV25-1 and TRBJ1-6): EADIYQTPRYLVIGTGKKITLECSQTMGHDKMYWYQQDPGMELHLIHYSYGVNSTEKGDLSSESTVSRIRTEHFPLTLESARPSHTSQYLCASRGTGNIASPLHFGNGTRLTVT.

The V call is TRBV18, the J call TRBJ1-1; tentatively, D is TRBD1 (5 bases). Germline V gives CDR1 KGHSH, CDR2 LQKENI. Trimming left V 4 bases short and J 2 bases short, with 14 bases between. The CDR3 covers 15 residues. CDR3 loop: CASSRGREANTEAFF. Here the CDR3 DNA reads TGTGCCAGCTCACGGGGCAGGGAAGCAAACACTGAAGCTTTCTTT.

This clonotype has a count of ten or more. V and J are TRBV12-3 or TRBV12-4 and TRBJ1-3; D is possibly TRBD1 (5 bases). Between the trimmed V and J ends, which lost 5 bases and 9 bases, there was a span of 17 bases. The CDR3 extends over 14 amino acids. The CDR3 is CASSPGTGFFTIYF. CDR3 DNA sequence: TGTGCCAGCAGTCCCGGGACCGGGTTTTTCACCATATATTTT.

The chain employs TRBV15 and TRBJ1-6; D may be TRBD1 (6 bases). V lost 0 bases and J lost 2, with 23 bases in between. The germline CDR1 and CDR2 sequences are LNHNV and YYDKDF (reference sequence). The CDR3 length is 21 residues. CDR3 nucleotides: TGTGCCACCAGCAGAGAGTCCACAGGGATGGGGTTTGTGGCCTATAATTCACCCCTCCACTTT. Amino acid sequence: CATSRESTGMGFVAYNSPLHF. Full variable domain (remainder filled in from reference TRBV15 and TRBJ1-6): DAMVIQNPRYQVTQFGKPVTLSCSQTLNHNVMYWYQQKSSQAPKLLFHYYDKDFNNEADTPDNFQSRRPNTSFCFLDIRSPGLGDTAMYLCATSRESTGMGFVAYNSPLHFGNGTRLTVT.

The rearrangement links TRBV21-1 to TRBJ2-7; the table calls TRBD1, which could not be checked here. TRBV21-1 is a documented pseudogene. The CDR3 has 12 residues. The CDR3 protein is CASSPPRDEQYV. The CDR3, as DNA: TGTGCCAGCAGCCCCCCTCGGGACGAGCAGTACGTC.

This chain connects TRBV14 to TRBJ2-3; no definite D call. Trimming pared 3 bases from V and 6 bases from J, leaving 7 bases between. The V gene's germline CDR1 is SGHDN and CDR2 FVKESK. The CDR3 spans 12 residues. CDR3 sequence reads: CASSQLRDTQYF. The CDR3 DNA reads as TGTGCCAGCAGCCAGCTCCGGGATACGCAGTATTTT.

In this sample, this clonotype turned up a few times. The V call is TRBV7-9, the J call TRBJ2-1, with TRBD2 matching over 10 bases. The CDR3 sequence is 15 residues long. Germline loops: CDR1 SEHNR, CDR2 FQNEAQ (reference sequence). V lost 2 bases, J lost 13 bases, and 11 bases stayed unmatched. The CDR3 sequence is CASSLSSSGGLEQFF. CDR3 DNA: TGTGCCAGCAGCTTAAGTTCTAGCGGGGGCCTGGAACAGTTCTTC.

The J gene is TRBJ2-5, the V gene TRBV4-3; TRBD1 matches 9 bases. The V and J ends lost 2 bases and 5 bases, in that order; junction bases with no gene match: 9. Per the germline V gene, CDR1 is LGHNA and CDR2 is YSLEER. This CDR3 has 16 residues. The CDR3 DNA sequence: TGCGCCAGCAGCCAACAAACCGGGACAGGGTTGGAGACCCAGTACTTC. Translating gives CASSQQTGTGLETQYF.

This clonotype was seen more than once but under ten times. The chain links TRBV7-2 to TRBJ1-1; 7 positions agree with TRBD1. The J segment lost 4 bases and the V segment lost 4 bases, leaving 3 bases of the junction unmatched. This CDR3 spans 13 amino acids. Germline-derived CDR1 and CDR2 are SGHTA and FQGNSA. CDR3 in amino acids: CASSYTGATEAFF. CDR3 nucleotides: TGTGCCAGCAGCTATACAGGGGCCACTGAAGCTTTCTTT.